This TCR beta chain was retrieved from a study of CD8 T cells in ankylosing spondylitis. General observations from the study: It was reported that disease-linked clones were significantly enriched in matched ankylosing spondylitis synovial fluid. Earlier reports found some motif variants in synovial fluid and blood in reactive arthritis. A TCR beta motif of under ten highly homologous variants appeared characteristic of ankylosing spondylitis blood.

In making TCR beta libraries, quantitative 5'-RACE with molecular barcodes was used. From the 5' RACE reads, TCRdb called clonotypes with MiXCR, one entry per CDR3 protein. The repertoire holds about 750,000 distinct CDR3 sequences, with roughly 20% as singletons. Concerning this clonotype itself: The antigen is not known.

The germline V gene has CDR1 MGHDK and CDR2 SYGVNS. The CDR3 is 13 amino acids. V shed 1 base and J shed 3 bases, with 7 bases lying between them. The sample comprised blood, either unsorted or a sorted T cell fraction (not recorded which). This sequence joins TRBV25-1 and TRBJ2-7; no firm D call. The TCR sequence derives from a male donor with ankylosing spondylitis. CDR3 sequence (DNA): TGTGCCAGCAGTGAATTTTATGGCTACGAGCAGTACTTC. Its protein is CASSEFYGYEQYF.